This T cell receptor beta chain was captured by sequencing in a study of T cell repertoires in cytomegalovirus infection. TCRdb itself ran the reads through MiXCR, one entry per CDR3 protein. The table lists about 260,000 distinct CDR3 sequences, roughly 10% of them singletons. V was trimmed by 2 bases and J by 5 bases, leaving 12 bases between them. The CDR3 spans 14 residues. This TCR was recovered from a human donor in good health (CMV status not recorded). Some clones in this sample may be carry-over from other donors' samples. Sequencing input: PBMCs. The rearrangement joins TRBV12-3 or TRBV12-4 to TRBJ2-5; either TRBD1 or TRBD2 may fit D (6 bases each). This CDR3 reads CASSLSGAAETQYF. DNA of the CDR3: TGTGCCAGCAGTTTATCGGGGGCGGCGGAGACCCAGTACTTC.